One and the same sample provided the 15 T cell receptor beta chains below, sequenced in a study of cytomegalovirus exposure and HLA in healthy donors. 60 Vbeta and 13 Jbeta primers were used in PCR. Sequencing used immunoSEQ multiplex PCR; TCRdb keeps in-frame clones, though not all of them. The sample has tens of thousands of clones, roughly 72% seen once. The sample consisted of PBMCs. These receptor sequences come from a woman aged 50 to 60 in good health and CMV-seropositive.

The chain is built from TRBV5-1 and TRBJ2-1, with 7 bases aligning to TRBD1. Trimming took 5 bases from V and 9 from J; bases not matched to a gene: 11. Per the germline V gene, CDR1 is SGHRS and CDR2 is YFSETQ. The CDR3 loop spans 14 amino acids. CDR3 bases: TGCGCCAGCAGAACGGGGCAGGGGGTCGGTGAGCAGTTCTTC. Its protein is CASRTGQGVGEQFF.

V usage is TRBV6-1 and J usage is TRBJ1-1; weak D call: TRBD1 (6 bases). With 6 bases removed from V and 1 base from J, the gap between germline ends came to 12 bases. This CDR3 has 14 residues. CDR1 MNHNS and CDR2 SASEGT come from the germline V gene. The DNA of the CDR3 is TGTGCCAGCAGCCGGGACACCCAGAACACTGAAGCTTTCTTT. Translation: CASSRDTQNTEAFF.

The rearrangement links TRBV7-2 to TRBJ2-1, with 7 bases that match TRBD2. The CDR3 runs 14 residues. Losses at the gene ends were 2 bases for V and 8 bases for J; bases not matched to a gene: 6. The germline CDR1 and CDR2 sequences are SGHTA and FQGNSA. CDR3 nucleotide sequence: TGTGCCAGCAGCTTACGGGGGGTCATTGATGAGCAGTTCTTC. This sequence encodes CASSLRGVIDEQFF. Full variable domain (rest looked up from reference TRBV7-2 and TRBJ2-1): GAGVSQSPSNKVTEKGKDVELRCDPISGHTALYWYRQSLGQGLEFLIYFQGNSAPDKSGLPSDRFSAERTGGSVSTLTIQRTQQEDSAVYLCASSLRGVIDEQFFGPGTRLTVL.

Here the CDR3 DNA reads TGTGCCATCAGTGAGTCATTCAGGGAATGGGACGAGCAGTACTTC. Translating it yields CAISESFREWDEQYF. The chain carries TRBV10-3 and TRBJ2-7; possibly TRBD1 for D (5 bases). The CDR3 loop spans 15 amino acids. Germline CDR1 and CDR2: ENHRY and SYGVKD. The V gene lost 0 bases and the J gene lost 5 bases, with 14 bases spanning the gap.

The chain uses TRBV4-3 and TRBJ2-1; tentative D call: TRBD1 (5 bases). The germline V gene encodes CDR1 LGHNA and CDR2 YSLEER. The CDR3 has 14 amino acids. The V and J ends lost 0 bases and 9 bases respectively, with 12 bases between them. CDR3 loop: CASSQDQGFSEQFF. CDR3 DNA: TGCGCCAGCAGCCAAGATCAGGGCTTTTCTGAGCAGTTCTTC.

This clone has only a few counts. This chain uses TRBV28 with TRBJ1-2; D is undetermined. The CDR3 loop spans 13 amino acids. Germline lookup yields CDR1 MDHEN and CDR2 SYDVKM. With 3 bases removed from V and 8 bases from J, the gap between germline ends came to 13 bases. In DNA form, the CDR3 reads TGTGCCAGCAGTTTTGTGGGGAGTAGGGGCTACACCTTC. It is translated as CASSFVGSRGYTF.

This clone was observed a handful of times. This chain links TRBV7-2 with TRBJ2-1; 10 bases agree with TRBD2. Per the germline V gene, CDR1 is SGHTA and CDR2 is FQGNSA. After removal of 4 bases from V and 1 base from J, the junction contained 7 bases not matched to a gene. This CDR3 region has 17 residues. The CDR3 here is CASSWGPSGRSYNEQFF. CDR3 sequence (DNA): TGTGCCAGCAGCTGGGGTCCTAGCGGGAGATCCTACAATGAGCAGTTCTTC.

The chain has TRBV21-1 and TRBJ1-6. TRBV21-1 is a listed pseudogene. The CDR3 covers 15 residues. The CDR3 loop is CASSLPGMKNSPLHF. The CDR3, as DNA: TGTGCCAGCAGCCTACCGGGGATGAAGAATTCACCCCTCCACTTT.

This clone was observed a single time. This sequence joins TRBV21-1 and TRBJ2-5; TRBD1, the D gene given by the table, was not confirmed from the DNA. TRBV21-1 is a documented pseudogene. The CDR3 extends over 17 amino acids. CDR3 bases: TGTGCCAGCAGCACTATGACCCTTTCGACAGGGTTCGAGACCCAGTACTTC. Its protein is CASSTMTLSTGFETQYF.

The gene calls are TRBV29-1 and TRBJ1-4; tentative D call: TRBD1 (6 bases). The germline CDR1 and CDR2 sequences are SQVTM and ANQGSEA. V gave up 5 bases and J gave up 4 bases, with 20 bases separating them. CDR3 length: 16 amino acids. In DNA form, the CDR3 reads TGCAGCGTTTCGCGACAGGCTGGACTTCTTAATGAAAAACTGTTTTTT. This encodes CSVSRQAGLLNEKLFF.

In its sample, this clone was seen a few times. This chain uses TRBV6-5 with TRBJ2-5; tentative D call: TRBD2 (6 bases). The germline gives CDR1 MNHEY, CDR2 SVGAGI. V dropped 5 bases and J dropped 5 bases, with 15 bases sitting between them. This CDR3 comprises 14 residues. The CDR3 DNA reads TGTGCCAGCAGTACCAGACTAGTCGGGGAGACCCAGTACTTC. Translated: CASSTRLVGETQYF.

CDR3: CASSVPSGPAYNEQFF. CDR3 DNA sequence: TGTGCCAGCAGCGTTCCTAGCGGGCCAGCCTACAATGAGCAGTTCTTC. This chain joins TRBV13 and TRBJ2-1, with 8 bases fitting TRBD2. The V segment lost 5 bases and the J segment 2 bases; nucleotides outside the gene matches: 8. Germline loops: CDR1 PRHDT, CDR2 FYEKMQ (reference sequence). CDR3 length: 16 amino acids.

Remarks on this clone: At one boundary the junction diverges from the germline segment, which might be a read error. The chain has TRBV7-9 and TRBJ2-7; D ambiguous. This CDR3 contains 14 residues. Germline values: CDR1 SEHNR, CDR2 FQNEAQ (reference sequence). CDR3 nucleotide sequence: TGTGCCAGCAGTTTAGGGATGGCCCCGGGCGAGCAGTACTTC. Protein: CASSLGMAPGEQYF.

The chain carries TRBV7-9 and TRBJ2-1; tentative D call: TRBD2 (6 bases). The CDR3 runs 11 residues. Germline CDR1 is SEHNR and CDR2 is FQNEAQ (reference sequence). V was clipped by 5 bases and J by 15 bases, with 14 bases between them. The CDR3 DNA sequence: TGTGCCAGCAGCCTAGGGGCGGGAATGTTCTTC. Protein: CASSLGAGMFF.

CDR3 nucleotides: TGTGCCAGCCTAACAGGGACAGGGCTCACAGATACGCAGTATTTT. It is translated as CASLTGTGLTDTQYF. The rearrangement uses TRBV18 and TRBJ2-3, with 9 positions matching TRBD1. V was pared by 8 bases and J by 2 bases, with 8 bases of the junction left unmatched. CDR1 is KGHSH, CDR2 LQKENI, per germline. The CDR3 has 15 residues.